The 16 T cell receptor beta chains below all came from one sample that was sequenced in a study of a mutant IDH1 vaccine in newly diagnosed glioma. These receptors' targets are unknown. The time point is: week 47, end of study. Every vaccination contained 300 ug of the mutant IDH1 20-mer peptide and was paired with topical imiquimod. Repertoires were generated with immunoSEQ multiplex PCR, while TCRdb's copy carries only in-frame clones and drops some. This sample has around 40,000 clones; approximately 80% occur once, and the top ten carry about 17%. The specimen was PBMCs, collected from a glioma patient whose treatment included an IDH1 peptide vaccine. These TCRs come from a man between 18 and 35 years old with glioma. Some clones in this sample may be carry-over from other donors' samples.

This clone was seen just once. The rearrangement links TRBV7-2 to TRBJ1-1; no clear D. Trimming took off 3 bases at V and 3 bases at J, with 11 bases between the two ends. The length of the CDR3 is 14 residues. Per germline, CDR1 SGHTA and CDR2 FQGNSA. The CDR3 DNA is TGTGCCAGCAGCTTTTCAGTTCGTGACACTGAAGCTTTCTTT. Translated: CASSFSVRDTEAFF.

The chain employs TRBV28 and TRBJ1-1; the D gene is possibly TRBD1 (6 bases). The CDR3 sequence is 14 residues long. The germline gives CDR1 MDHEN, CDR2 SYDVKM. V was pared by 6 bases and J by 6 bases, with 17 bases between. The CDR3 loop reads CASSVNTGIPEAFF. CDR3 sequence (DNA): TGTGCCAGCAGCGTTAACACAGGGATACCTGAAGCTTTCTTT.

The rearrangement joins TRBV30 to TRBJ1-2; 8 nucleotides match TRBD1. Germline V gene lookup returns CDR1 GTSNPN and CDR2 SVGIG (reference sequence). The CDR3 has 14 amino acids. Trimming took 2 bases from V and 3 from J; bases not matched to a gene: 5. The CDR3 coding sequence is TGTGCCTGGAGTCGTTGGACAGGGTACTATGGCTACACCTTC. Amino acids: CAWSRWTGYYGYTF.

About this clone itself: The same CDR3 can be traced to other DNA sequences in this sample. J is TRBJ1-5 and V is TRBV28; the D gene is possibly TRBD1 (6 bases). The CDR3 has 15 amino acids. Germline-derived CDR1 and CDR2 are MDHEN and SYDVKM. The V end was cut by 5 bases, the J end by 0 bases, with 11 bases between. The CDR3: CASSLIQGSNQPQHF. CDR3 in DNA: TGTGCCAGCAGTCTGATACAGGGTAGCAATCAGCCCCAGCATTTT.

This chain joins TRBV7-9 and TRBJ2-2, with 7 bases fitting TRBD2. Per the germline V gene, CDR1 is SEHNR and CDR2 is FQNEAQ (reference sequence). The CDR3 consists of 16 residues. V shed 0 bases and J 5 bases; nucleotides not matched to a gene: 6. Written as DNA, the CDR3 is TGTGCCAGCAGCTTAGCGGCGGGAGAGAGGACCGGGGAGCTGTTTTTT. This encodes CASSLAAGERTGELFF.

The CDR3 nucleotides are TGTGCCAGCAGGCCTTCGACAGGGATGCGGGTTAATGAAAAACTGTTTTTT. It encodes CASRPSTGMRVNEKLFF. The chain recombines TRBV2 with TRBJ1-4, with 7 bases that match TRBD1. The germline gives CDR1 SNHLY, CDR2 FYNNEI. The V gene end was trimmed by 6 bases and the J gene end by 4 bases; junction bases not matched to a gene: 14. The CDR3 has 17 residues.

The J gene is TRBJ1-1, the V gene TRBV10-3; D is undetermined. Germline values: CDR1 ENHRY, CDR2 SYGVKD. Trimming took 10 bases from V and 3 from J, leaving 9 bases between them. This CDR3 spans 11 amino acids. CDR3 DNA: TGTGCCACAGCCCGGGACACTGAAGCTTTCTTT. The encoded protein is CATARDTEAFF.

This sequence joins TRBV5-1 and TRBJ2-7, with D possibly TRBD2 on 6 matching bases. The CDR3 loop spans 12 amino acids. V lost 5 bases and J 5 bases, leaving 11 bases between the germline ends. Per the germline V gene, CDR1 is SGHRS and CDR2 is YFSETQ. CDR3 nucleotide sequence: TGCGCCAGCAGATGGGACTTGGACGAGCAGTACTTC. Its protein is CASRWDLDEQYF.

The rearrangement links TRBV7-9 to TRBJ2-3, with 13 bases lining up with TRBD2. Germline V lookup: CDR1 SEHNR, CDR2 FQNEAQ (reference sequence). Trimming took 4 bases from V and 6 from J; bases not matched to a gene: 7. The CDR3 length is 16 residues. The CDR3 is CASSSTSGGAVDTQYF. For the CDR3, the DNA is TGTGCCAGCAGCTCTACTAGCGGGGGGGCCGTTGATACGCAGTATTTT.

The chain joins TRBV29-1 to TRBJ1-1; 9 bases line up with TRBD1. Trimming removed 6 bases from V and 1 base from J; junction bases left unmatched: 0. There are 12 residues in the CDR3. Germline assignment: CDR1 SQVTM and CDR2 ANQGSEA. The CDR3 DNA reads TGCAGCGTGGGACAGGGGAACACTGAAGCTTTCTTT. This translates into CSVGQGNTEAFF.

The CDR3 sequence is CASNSGNYGYTF. For the CDR3, the DNA is TGTGCCAGCAATTCTGGCAACTATGGCTACACCTTC. The chain joins TRBV6-5 to TRBJ1-2; no reliable D call. CDR1 is MNHEY and CDR2 is SVGAGI in the germline V gene. The germline V and J ends were trimmed by 7 bases and 2 bases, with 8 bases remaining between them. The CDR3 has 12 residues.

The chain has TRBV5-1 and TRBJ1-5; TRBD1 might be the D (6 bases). The CDR3 is made up of 14 amino acids. Germline lookup yields CDR1 SGHRS and CDR2 YFSETQ. V gave up 1 base and J gave up 7 bases, with 12 bases separating them. The CDR3 is CASSLWGAGQPQHF. CDR3 DNA sequence: TGCGCCAGCAGCTTGTGGGGGGCTGGGCAGCCCCAGCATTTT.

The chain uses TRBV19 and TRBJ1-5, with no clear D. CDR3 length: 17 amino acids. Germline CDR1 reads LNHDA; CDR2 reads SQIVND (reference sequence). V was pared by 2 bases and J by 4 bases, with 18 bases between. The CDR3 bases are TGTGCCAGTAGTATAACCACGGGGAGGGAAGATAATCAGCCCCAGCATTTT. Amino acids: CASSITTGREDNQPQHF. Together with reference TRBV19 and TRBJ1-5, the CDR3 gives the full variable domain: DGGITQSPKYLFRKEGQNVTLSCEQNLNHDAMYWYRQDPGQGLRLIYYSQIVNDFQKGDIAEGYSVSREKKESFPLTVTSAQKNPTAFYLCASSITTGREDNQPQHFGDGTRLSIL.

J is TRBJ1-4 and V is TRBV6-5; D gene ambiguous. The CDR3 contains 15 residues. Trimming cost V 6 bases and J 0 bases, with 11 bases left between them. CDR1 and CDR2 from the germline V gene are MNHEY and SVGAGI. DNA of the CDR3: TGTGCCAGCAGATCCTTAGTGACAACTAATGAAAAACTGTTTTTT. Amino acid sequence: CASRSLVTTNEKLFF.

This chain links TRBV7-2 with TRBJ1-1; D is ambiguous. The CDR3 contains 15 residues. Trimming cost V 3 bases and J 1 base, with 12 bases left between them. The germline V gene encodes CDR1 SGHTA and CDR2 FQGNSA. The CDR3 sequence: CASSFMRVPNTEAFF. DNA of the CDR3: TGTGCCAGCAGCTTCATGAGGGTACCGAACACTGAAGCTTTCTTT.

The chain combines TRBV6-5 with TRBJ1-5; no reliable D call. V was clipped by 6 bases and J by 7 bases, with 10 bases between them. Germline V gives CDR1 MNHEY, CDR2 SVGAGI. This CDR3 is 12 amino acids long. DNA for the CDR3: TGTGCCAGCAGCACCCTCGGCCAGCCCCAGCATTTT. Amino acids: CASSTLGQPQHF.